The 5 T cell receptor beta chains in this list originate from one sample, sequenced in a study of T cells in Graves' hyperthyroidism and ophthalmopathy. Researchers amplified the TCR beta CDR3 regions from RNA transcripts. HTBI primers were used for first-round RT-PCR of the TCR CDR3. Using its own MiXCR run on the multiplex PCR reads, TCRdb lists one record per CDR3 protein. The sample includes about 570,000 distinct CDR3 sequences, roughly 50% of them seen just once. Specimen: peripheral blood or thyroid tissue (not recorded which). These receptors all stem from an adult woman with Graves' disease, either hyperthyroidism or ophthalmopathy (not recorded which).

This clonotype showed up just a few times. Lacking the conserved final phenylalanine or tryptophan, this CDR3 likely reflects a read error. The DNA is left out, because the CDR3 cannot be placed on it with certainty; the CDR3 is given as TCRdb lists it. The rearrangement joins TRBV11-2 to TRBJ2-4; no DNA check was done on the table's D call, TRBD2. Germline V lookup: CDR1 SGHAT, CDR2 FQNNGV. The CDR3 spans 13 residues, counting both ends. The chain's CDR3 is CASSIGLAGGPNS.

V gene TRBV19 combines with J gene TRBJ2-6; D ambiguous. Trimming removed 7 bases from V and 0 bases from J, with 10 bases in between. The germline V gene encodes CDR1 LNHDA and CDR2 SQIVND (reference sequence). The CDR3 loop spans 15 amino acids. The CDR3 sequence: CASTDQYSGANVLTF. The CDR3 DNA is TGTGCCAGTACCGACCAGTACTCTGGGGCCAACGTCCTGACTTTC.

This rearrangement joins TRBV10-1 to TRBJ1-2, with D tentatively TRBD1 (5 bases). This CDR3 contains 15 residues. The germline V and J ends were trimmed by 2 bases and 4 bases, with 14 bases remaining between them. Germline assignment: CDR1 WNHNN and CDR2 SYGVQD (reference sequence). CDR3 coding DNA: TGCGCCAGCAGTGAGGTGGTTGGGCAGGGCTATGGCTACACCTTC. This sequence encodes CASSEVVGQGYGYTF.

This clonotype was picked up many times. This chain uses TRBV2 with TRBJ2-7; the D gene is possibly TRBD2 (5 bases). The CDR3 covers 12 residues. Germline V gene sequence: CDR1 SNHLY, CDR2 FYNNEI. Trimming took off 4 bases at V and 3 bases at J, with 7 bases between the two ends. The CDR3 loop reads CASSVTSYEQYF. The CDR3 bases are TGTGCCAGCAGTGTTACTAGCTACGAGCAGTACTTC.

This clonotype was picked up a small number of times. The genes are TRBV7-2 and TRBJ1-6, with D hard to call. V lost 5 bases, J lost 5 bases, and 13 bases lay in between. This CDR3 has 15 residues. Germline V gene lookup returns CDR1 SGHTA and CDR2 FQGNSA. As DNA, the CDR3 is TGTGCCAGCAGCCAAACTCGGGCGGATAATTCACCCCTCCACTTT. Amino acids: CASSQTRADNSPLHF.